This T cell receptor beta chain was profiled in a study of shared clonotypes between healthy human individuals. Study-wide results and caveats: Naive subsets tended to show greater estimated richness than memory subsets. Non-shared clonotypes had lower generation probabilities than those shared by all four donors.

For this clone: Its antigen is still unknown.

Trimming pared 0 bases from V and 7 bases from J, leaving 18 bases between. This CDR3 contains 16 residues. Per germline, CDR1 LGHNA and CDR2 YSLEER. An approximately 200 ng quantity of DNA, tens of thousands of T cell genomes, went into the sorted-subset replicate PCRs. The protocol was immunoSEQ multiplex PCR, while the TCRdb copy is restricted to in-frame clones and leaves out a portion. The sample lists 1.4 million or so clones, approximately 98.5% occurring once. The rearrangement uses TRBV4-3 and TRBJ1-1, with D perhaps matching TRBD1 (5 bases). Sequencing input: naive CD4+ T cells sorted from blood. The sample's subset: CD45RA+ positively selected. This TCR was sampled from a man between 25 and 39 years old in good health. The CDR3 protein is CASSQDIWGGENEAFF. Here the CDR3 DNA reads TGCGCCAGCAGCCAAGATATTTGGGGGGGAGAAAATGAAGCTTTCTTT.